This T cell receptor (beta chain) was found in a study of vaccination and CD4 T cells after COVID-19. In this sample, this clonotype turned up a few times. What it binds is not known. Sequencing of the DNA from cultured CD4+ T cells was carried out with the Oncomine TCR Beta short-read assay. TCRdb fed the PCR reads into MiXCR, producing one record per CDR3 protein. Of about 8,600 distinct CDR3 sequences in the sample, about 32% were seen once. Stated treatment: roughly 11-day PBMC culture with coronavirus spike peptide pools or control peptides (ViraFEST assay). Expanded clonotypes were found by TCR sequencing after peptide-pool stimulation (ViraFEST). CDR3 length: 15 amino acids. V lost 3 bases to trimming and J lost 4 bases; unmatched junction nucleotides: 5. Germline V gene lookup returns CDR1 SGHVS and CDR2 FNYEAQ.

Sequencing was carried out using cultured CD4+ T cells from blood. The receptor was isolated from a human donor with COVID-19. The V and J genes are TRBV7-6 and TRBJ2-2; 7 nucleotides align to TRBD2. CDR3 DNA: TGTGCCAGCAGCTTGATCGGACTAGGCACCGGGGAGCTGTTTTTT. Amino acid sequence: CASSLIGLGTGELFF.